This T cell receptor beta chain was retrieved from a study of identical twins. Findings of the study overall: Abundant beta clonotypes from cord blood bore fewer insertions; memory repertoires lacked this pattern.

The V gene's germline CDR1 is ENHRY and CDR2 SYGVKD. There are 16 residues in the CDR3. Unmatched junction bases numbered 8, after V lost 2 bases and J lost 6 bases. This clonotype was seen only a few times. Its antigen is still unknown. Each CDR3 protein is one row after TCRdb ran MiXCR on the 5' RACE reads. The profile shows 450,000 or so distinct CDR3 sequences, roughly an eighth of them singletons. These data were also reused for a study on yellow fever vaccine responses in identical twins.

The genes are TRBV10-3 and TRBJ2-2; 8 positions match TRBD2. Sequencing used CD4+ T cells sorted from blood. The TCR sequence derives from a young woman in good health. This CDR3 is CAISEELREEAGELFF. CDR3 nucleotide sequence: TGTGCCATCAGTGAGGAGTTGCGGGAGGAGGCCGGGGAGCTGTTTTTT.